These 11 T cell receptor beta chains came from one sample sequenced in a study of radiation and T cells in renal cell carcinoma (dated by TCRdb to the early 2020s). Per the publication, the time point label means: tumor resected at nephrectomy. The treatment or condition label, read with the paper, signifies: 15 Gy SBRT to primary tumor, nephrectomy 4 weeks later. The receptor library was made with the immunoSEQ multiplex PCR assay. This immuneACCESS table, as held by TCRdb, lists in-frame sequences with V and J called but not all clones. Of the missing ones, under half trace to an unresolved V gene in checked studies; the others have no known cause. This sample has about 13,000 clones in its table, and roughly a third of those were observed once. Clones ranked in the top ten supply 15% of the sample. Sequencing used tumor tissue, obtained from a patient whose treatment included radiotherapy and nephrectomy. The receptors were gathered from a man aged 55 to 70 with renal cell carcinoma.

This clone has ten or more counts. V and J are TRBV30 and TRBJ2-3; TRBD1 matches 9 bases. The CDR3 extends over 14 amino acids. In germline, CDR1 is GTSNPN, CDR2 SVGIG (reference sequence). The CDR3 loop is CAKTGTGIYDTQYF. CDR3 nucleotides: TGTGCTAAAACGGGGACAGGGATCTACGATACGCAGTATTTT.

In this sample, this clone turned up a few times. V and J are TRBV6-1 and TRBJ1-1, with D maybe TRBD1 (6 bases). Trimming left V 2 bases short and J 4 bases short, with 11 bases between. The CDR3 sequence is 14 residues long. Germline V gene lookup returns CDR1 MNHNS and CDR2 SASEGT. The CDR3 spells CASSELRQATEAFF. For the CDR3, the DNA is TGTGCCAGCAGTGAACTTAGACAGGCCACTGAAGCTTTCTTT.

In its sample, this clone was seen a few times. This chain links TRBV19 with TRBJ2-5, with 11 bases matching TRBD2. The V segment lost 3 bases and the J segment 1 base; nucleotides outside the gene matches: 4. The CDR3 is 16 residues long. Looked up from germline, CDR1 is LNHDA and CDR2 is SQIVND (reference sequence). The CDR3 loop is CASSMGLAALQETQYF. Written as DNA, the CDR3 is TGTGCCAGTAGTATGGGACTAGCGGCGCTCCAAGAGACCCAGTACTTC.

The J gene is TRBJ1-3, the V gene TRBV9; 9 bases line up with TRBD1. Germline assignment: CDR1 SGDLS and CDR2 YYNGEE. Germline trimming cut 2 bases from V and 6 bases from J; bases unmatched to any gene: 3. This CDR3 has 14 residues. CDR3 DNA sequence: TGTGCCAGCAGCGTCGGGACAGGGCAAAACACCATATATTTT. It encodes CASSVGTGQNTIYF.

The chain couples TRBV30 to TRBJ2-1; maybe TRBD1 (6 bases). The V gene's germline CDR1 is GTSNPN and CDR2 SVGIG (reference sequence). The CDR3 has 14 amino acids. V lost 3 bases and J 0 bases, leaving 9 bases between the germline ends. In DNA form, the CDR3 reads TGTGCCTGGAGCCAGGGGAGCTCCTACAATGAGCAGTTCTTC. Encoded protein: CAWSQGSSYNEQFF.

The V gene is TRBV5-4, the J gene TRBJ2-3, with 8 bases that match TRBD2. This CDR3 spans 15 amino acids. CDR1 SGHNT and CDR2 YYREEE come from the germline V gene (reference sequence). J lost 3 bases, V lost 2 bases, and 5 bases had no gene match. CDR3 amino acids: CASSFPTSATDTQYF. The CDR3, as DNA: TGTGCCAGCAGCTTTCCGACTAGCGCTACAGATACGCAGTATTTT.

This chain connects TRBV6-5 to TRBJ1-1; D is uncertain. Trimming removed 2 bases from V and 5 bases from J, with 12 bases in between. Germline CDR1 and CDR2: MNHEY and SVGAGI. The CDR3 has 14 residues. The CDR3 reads CASSYGPGGTEAFF. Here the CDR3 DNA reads TGTGCCAGCAGTTACGGGCCAGGAGGGACTGAAGCTTTCTTT.

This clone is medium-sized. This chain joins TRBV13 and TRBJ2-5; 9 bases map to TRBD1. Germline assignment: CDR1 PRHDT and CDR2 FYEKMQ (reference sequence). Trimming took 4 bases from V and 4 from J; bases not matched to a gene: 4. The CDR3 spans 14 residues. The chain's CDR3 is CASSSRQGGETQYF. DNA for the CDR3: TGTGCCAGCAGCTCCCGACAGGGGGGAGAGACCCAGTACTTC.

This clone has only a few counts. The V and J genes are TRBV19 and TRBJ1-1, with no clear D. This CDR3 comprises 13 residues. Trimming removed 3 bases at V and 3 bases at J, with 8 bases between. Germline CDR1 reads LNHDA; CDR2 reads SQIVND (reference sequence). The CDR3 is CASSIGTYTEAFF. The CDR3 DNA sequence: TGTGCCAGTAGTATTGGTACCTACACTGAAGCTTTCTTT.

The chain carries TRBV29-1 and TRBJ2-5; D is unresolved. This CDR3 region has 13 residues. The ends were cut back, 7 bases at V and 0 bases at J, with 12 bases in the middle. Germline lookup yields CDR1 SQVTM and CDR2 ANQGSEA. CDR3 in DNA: TGCAGCGCCAGGAATCTGTACCAAGAGACCCAGTACTTC. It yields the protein CSARNLYQETQYF.

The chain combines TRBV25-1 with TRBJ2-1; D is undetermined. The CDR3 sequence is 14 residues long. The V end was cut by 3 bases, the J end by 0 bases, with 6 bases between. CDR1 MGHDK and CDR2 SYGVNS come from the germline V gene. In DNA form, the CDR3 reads TGTGCCAGCAGTGATCTAAGCTCCTACAATGAGCAGTTCTTC. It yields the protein CASSDLSSYNEQFF.